The clone carrying this T cell receptor (beta chain) was observed a single time. Its antigen is as yet unknown. Run at survey level, the immunoSEQ assay was version v3.0. Sequenced by immunoSEQ multiplex PCR; TCRdb stores in-frame clones only, minus some. The data contain 20,000 to 25,000 clones, roughly three quarters of them singletons. The sample belongs to a study of long-term antiretroviral therapy in people with HIV. General study points: The study collected blood between the mid-2000s and the late 2010s, possibly under older ART regimens.

Donors needed at least one pre-ART PBMC sample plus at least two post-ART samples. United States facilities provided treatment to all participants with HIV. There are 16 residues in the CDR3. The V gene end was trimmed by 5 bases and the J gene end by 3 bases; junction bases not matched to a gene: 9. In germline, CDR1 is MNHEY, CDR2 SMNVEV (reference sequence). This receptor was taken from a woman in her thirties or forties with HIV. The starting material was unsorted PBMCs, obtained around 21 months before starting antiretroviral therapy. The J gene is TRBJ1-4, the V gene TRBV27, with 7 bases identical to TRBD1. The chain's CDR3 is CASSDRRGQANEKLFF. Written as DNA, the CDR3 is TGTGCCAGCAGTGACCGAAGGGGGCAGGCTAATGAAAAACTGTTTTTT.